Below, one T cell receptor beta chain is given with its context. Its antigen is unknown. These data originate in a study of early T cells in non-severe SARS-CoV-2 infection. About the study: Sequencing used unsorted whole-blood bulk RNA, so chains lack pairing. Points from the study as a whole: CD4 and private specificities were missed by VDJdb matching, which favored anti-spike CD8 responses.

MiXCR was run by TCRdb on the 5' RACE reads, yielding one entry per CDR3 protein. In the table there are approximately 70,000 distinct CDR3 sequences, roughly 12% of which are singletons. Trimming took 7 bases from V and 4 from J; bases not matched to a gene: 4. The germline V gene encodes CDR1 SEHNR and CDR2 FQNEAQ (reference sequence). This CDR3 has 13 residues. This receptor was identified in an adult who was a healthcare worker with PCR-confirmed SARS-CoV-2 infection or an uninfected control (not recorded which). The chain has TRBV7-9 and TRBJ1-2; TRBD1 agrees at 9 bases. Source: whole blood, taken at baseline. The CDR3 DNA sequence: TGTGCCAGCATACCGACAGGGGGCTATGGCTACACCTTC. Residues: CASIPTGGYGYTF. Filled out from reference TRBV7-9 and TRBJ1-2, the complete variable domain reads DTGVSQNPRHKITKRGQNVTFRCDPISEHNRLYWYRQTLGQGPEFLTYFQNEAQLEKSRLLSDRFSAERPKGSFSTLEIQRTEQGDSAMYLCASIPTGGYGYTFGSGTRLTVV.